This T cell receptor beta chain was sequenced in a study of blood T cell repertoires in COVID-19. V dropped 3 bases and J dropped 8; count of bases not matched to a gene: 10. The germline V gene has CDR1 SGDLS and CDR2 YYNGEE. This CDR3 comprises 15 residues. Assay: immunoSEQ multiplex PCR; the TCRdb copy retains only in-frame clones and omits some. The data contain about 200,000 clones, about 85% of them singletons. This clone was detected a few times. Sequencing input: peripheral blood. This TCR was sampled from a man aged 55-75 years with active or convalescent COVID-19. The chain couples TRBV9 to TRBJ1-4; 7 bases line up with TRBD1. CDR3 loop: CASSGKGGMWEKLFF. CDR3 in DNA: TGTGCCAGCAGCGGAAAAGGGGGCATGTGGGAAAAACTGTTTTTT.